The present entry profiles one T cell receptor (beta chain) with its context. Its antigen remains unidentified. This specimen belongs to a study of T cell responses to AZD1222 COVID-19 vaccine. General study findings and limits: Reportedly, nearly half of unique spike TCRs recognized epitopes outside B.1.351/B.1.1.7 mutations. Females outnumbered males among donors, who were mostly white British; clonal diversity was possibly underestimated. Repertoires were obtained solely post-peak T cell response.

The data were produced by immunoSEQ multiplex PCR, yet TCRdb's version contains in-frame clones alone and is incomplete. Of 50,000 to 55,000 clones in the sample, roughly 84% were seen once. Germline V CDR1 and CDR2: MGHDK, SYGVNS. The ends lost 8 bases at V and 10 bases at J; junction bases unmatched: 7. The length of the CDR3 is 13 residues. The chain is built from TRBV25-1 and TRBJ1-6, with 8 bases that match TRBD1. The receptor's source is an adult in good health. The specimen comprised peripheral blood, sampled on day 0 of AZD1222 vaccination. In DNA form, the CDR3 reads TGTGCCAGCCGGGGACAGGCAGAGTCACCCCTCCACTTT. It is translated as CASRGQAESPLHF. The full variable domain, completed using reference TRBV25-1 and TRBJ1-6, is EADIYQTPRYLVIGTGKKITLECSQTMGHDKMYWYQQDPGMELHLIHYSYGVNSTEKGDLSSESTVSRIRTEHFPLTLESARPSHTSQYLCASRGQAESPLHFGNGTRLTVT.